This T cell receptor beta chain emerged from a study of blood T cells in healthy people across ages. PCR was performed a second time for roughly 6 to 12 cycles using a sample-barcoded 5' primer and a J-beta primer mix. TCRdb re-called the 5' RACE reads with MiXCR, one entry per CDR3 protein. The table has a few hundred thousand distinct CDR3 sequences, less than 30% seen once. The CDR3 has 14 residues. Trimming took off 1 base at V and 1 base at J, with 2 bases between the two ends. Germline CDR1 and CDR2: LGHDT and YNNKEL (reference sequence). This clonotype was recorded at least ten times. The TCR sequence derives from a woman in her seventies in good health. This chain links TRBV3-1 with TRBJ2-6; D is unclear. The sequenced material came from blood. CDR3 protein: CASSQGSGANVLTF. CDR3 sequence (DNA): TGTGCCAGCAGCCAAGGGTCTGGGGCCAACGTCCTGACTTTC.